Included here is one TCR beta chain sequence, with context. In the source study's methods: Estimates of nucleated cell counts were drawn from the amplification of reference gene primers. Clones were sequenced by immunoSEQ multiplex PCR, and TCRdb holds only the in-frame ones, with some missing. The DNA was the basis for D and trimming; V, J and clone size are from that table. The repertoire holds some 180,000 clones, 84% seen once, with about 2.5% in the top ten. The data derive from a study of blood T cell repertoires in COVID-19. Study in general: The samples span acute and convalescent COVID-19 from the United States, Italy and Spain. The cDNA or gDNA used as material had been derived from T cells, B-cell-depleted T cells, or PBMCs.

Seattle participants joined during active infection and were tracked over time. Unmatched junction bases numbered 4, after V lost 8 bases and J lost 0 bases. Germline assignment: CDR1 WNHNN and CDR2 SYGVQD (reference sequence). The CDR3 spans 15 residues. This chain connects TRBV10-1 to TRBJ2-5; 12 nucleotides line up with TRBD1. The sample was peripheral blood. The receptor was isolated from an elderly woman with COVID-19, enrolled during active disease. The CDR3 coding sequence is TGCGCCAGCCCTTGGGACAGGGGGCACCAAGAGACCCAGTACTTC. This codes for CASPWDRGHQETQYF.